The 24 T cell receptor beta chains below all came from one sample that was sequenced in a study of blood T cell repertoires in COVID-19. TCRdb keeps only in-frame clones here, not all; method: immunoSEQ multiplex PCR. The sample holds approximately 50,000 clones, roughly 90% seen once. The material sequenced was peripheral blood. These receptors were taken from a human donor in a cohort sampled during active COVID-19.

The rearrangement joins TRBV15 to TRBJ2-1, with TRBD2 identical over 8 bases. The CDR3 runs 14 residues. Trimming cost V 8 bases and J 3 bases; bases outside gene matches: 6. The germline V gene encodes CDR1 LNHNV and CDR2 YYDKDF (reference sequence). CDR3 nucleotide sequence: TGTGCCACCGTTGGGCGGGGGGACTACAATGAGCAGTTCTTC. The encoded protein is CATVGRGDYNEQFF.

The chain recombines TRBV11-2 with TRBJ2-7; unclear D gene. Germline V gene lookup returns CDR1 SGHAT and CDR2 FQNNGV. With 4 bases removed from V and 2 bases from J, the gap between germline ends came to 15 bases. The CDR3 is 15 residues long. The CDR3 bases are TGTGCCAGCAGCTCCCATTCGGTCAGGCCCTACGAGCAGTACTTC. Its translation is CASSSHSVRPYEQYF.

The chain is built from TRBV7-9 and TRBJ1-4, with TRBD1 identical over 10 bases. CDR1 and CDR2 from the germline V gene are SEHNR and FQNEAQ (reference sequence). This CDR3 has 17 amino acids. V lost 0 bases and J lost 6; bases outside the gene matches: 7. The CDR3 region is CASSLALRTGGDEKLFF. CDR3 nucleotide sequence: TGTGCCAGCAGCTTAGCGCTCCGGACAGGGGGAGATGAAAAACTGTTTTTT.

The J gene is TRBJ2-1, the V gene TRBV24-1; 7 bases are a match to TRBD1. This CDR3 is built from 16 residues. Germline V lookup: CDR1 KGHDR, CDR2 SFDVKD. Trimming cost V 7 bases and J 5 bases; bases outside gene matches: 13. The CDR3 here is CATSGVGTVFNNEQFF. In DNA, the CDR3 is TGTGCCACCAGCGGGGTGGGGACAGTCTTTAACAATGAGCAGTTCTTC.

The V call is TRBV7-2, the J call TRBJ2-7; 12 bases match TRBD2. V shed 4 bases, J shed 4 bases, and the junction held 11 bases outside the gene matches. Germline V gene data show CDR1 as SGHTA and CDR2 as FQGNSA. This CDR3 is built from 17 residues. CDR3 sequence reads: CASSSDSLTSGSYEQYF. CDR3 in DNA: TGTGCCAGCAGCTCGGACAGTCTGACTAGCGGGAGTTACGAGCAGTACTTC.

This clone has only one observation. The J gene is TRBJ2-1, the V gene TRBV7-9, with 7 nucleotides matching TRBD2. CDR3 length: 15 amino acids. After removal of 0 bases from V and 4 bases from J, the junction contained 3 bases not matched to a gene. The germline CDR1 and CDR2 sequences are SEHNR and FQNEAQ (reference sequence). Written as DNA, the CDR3 is TGTGCCAGCAGCTTAGCCGGGAGGTCTTACAATGAGCAGTTCTTC. Protein: CASSLAGRSYNEQFF.

The chain has TRBV10-2 and TRBJ1-5; tentatively, D is TRBD1 (6 bases). Germline CDR1 is WSHSY and CDR2 is SAAADI. The germline V and J ends were trimmed by 6 bases and 1 base, with 13 bases remaining between them. The CDR3 is made up of 15 amino acids. DNA of the CDR3: TGCGCCAGCAGGAGGGGGATTGGGAGCAATCAGCCCCAGCATTTT. It encodes CASRRGIGSNQPQHF.

The chain joins TRBV6-5 to TRBJ2-5; 8 positions agree with TRBD2. With V trimmed by 6 bases and J by 5 bases, 8 bases remained unmatched. Germline values: CDR1 MNHEY, CDR2 SVGAGI. The CDR3 has 14 residues. For the CDR3, the DNA is TGTGCCAGCAGATACGGGGGGGGACGGGAGACCCAGTACTTC. This encodes CASRYGGGRETQYF.

In its sample, this clone was seen a few times. The chain uses TRBV10-3 and TRBJ2-2; D call uncertain. Germline CDR1 is ENHRY and CDR2 is SYGVKD. The CDR3 loop spans 13 amino acids. Trimming took off 6 bases at V and 7 bases at J, with 12 bases between the two ends. The DNA for the CDR3 is TGTGCCATCAGATCTAGTCTTGGCGGGGAGCTGTTTTTT. Encoded protein: CAIRSSLGGELFF.

V usage is TRBV6-2 or TRBV6-3 and J usage is TRBJ2-2; 9 nucleotides agree with TRBD2. Trimming cost V 0 bases and J 0 bases; bases outside gene matches: 14. CDR1 and CDR2 (germline): MNHEY, SVGEGT. The CDR3 contains 21 residues. The CDR3 sequence: CASSYSNVGGERGANTGELFF. CDR3 DNA: TGTGCCAGCAGTTACTCGAACGTAGGGGGCGAGCGGGGGGCGAACACCGGGGAGCTGTTTTTT.

The chain employs TRBV21-1 and TRBJ2-1; the table names TRBD1, a call not compared with the DNA. TRBV21-1 is marked as a pseudogene. CDR3 length equals 12 residues. CDR3 sequence (DNA): TGTGCCAGCAGCAAGTTCAGCAATGAGCAGTTCTTC. This gives the protein CASSKFSNEQFF.

CDR3 region: CASTLTGVNYGYTF. The DNA of the CDR3 is TGTGCCAGCACGTTGACAGGGGTAAACTATGGCTACACCTTC. The chain couples TRBV2 to TRBJ1-2; 8 nucleotides line up with TRBD1. The CDR3 extends over 14 amino acids. The germline gives CDR1 SNHLY, CDR2 FYNNEI. Germline trimming cut 7 bases from V and 2 bases from J; bases unmatched to any gene: 6.

The chain couples TRBV7-2 to TRBJ1-1; 8 bases line up with TRBD1. This CDR3 has 16 amino acids. Germline CDR1 and CDR2: SGHTA and FQGNSA. V lost 1 base and J lost 1; bases outside the gene matches: 5. CDR3: CASSLGAGGSNTEAFF. DNA for the CDR3: TGTGCCAGCAGCTTAGGGGCAGGGGGCTCGAACACTGAAGCTTTCTTT.

This clone has only a few counts. V usage is TRBV11-2 and J usage is TRBJ2-7; no firm D call. The CDR3 covers 11 residues. V lost 3 bases, J lost 5 bases, and 5 bases lay in between. The V gene's germline CDR1 is SGHAT and CDR2 FQNNGV. CDR3 nucleotide sequence: TGTGCCAGCAGCTTTGTCAACGAGCAGTACTTC. Translating gives CASSFVNEQYF.

The V and J genes are TRBV24-1 and TRBJ2-7; perhaps TRBD2 as D (6 bases). Looked up from germline, CDR1 is KGHDR and CDR2 is SFDVKD. Trimming took off 4 bases at V and 3 bases at J, with 12 bases between the two ends. The CDR3 sequence is 14 residues long. CDR3 DNA: TGTGCCACCAGTGAGACGGGACTCTTCTACGAGCAGTACTTC. It translates to CATSETGLFYEQYF.

The chain joins TRBV12-5 to TRBJ2-1; 7 bases match TRBD2. This CDR3 is 15 amino acids long. The germline V gene encodes CDR1 LGHNT and CDR2 FRNRAP. The J segment lost 1 base and the V segment lost 8 bases, leaving 8 bases of the junction unmatched. CDR3 in amino acids: CASSPWEGSYNEQFF. Written as DNA, the CDR3 is TGTGCTAGTTCCCCATGGGAGGGATCCTACAATGAGCAGTTCTTC.

The chain combines TRBV2 with TRBJ1-5; TRBD1 agrees at 7 bases. The V gene end was trimmed by 5 bases and the J gene end by 2 bases; junction bases not matched to a gene: 9. Germline V lookup: CDR1 SNHLY, CDR2 FYNNEI. There are 16 residues in the CDR3. DNA of the CDR3: TGTGCCAGCAGTTTTCAGGGGGTCTTGGGCAATCAGCCCCAGCATTTT. Translating it yields CASSFQGVLGNQPQHF.

The rearrangement links TRBV9 to TRBJ2-3; D is ambiguous. CDR1 and CDR2 from the germline V gene are SGDLS and YYNGEE. The CDR3 covers 16 residues. V lost 0 bases to trimming and J lost 2 bases, with 13 bases between them. The CDR3 reads CASSVGGRPPTDTQYF. Written as DNA, the CDR3 is TGTGCCAGCAGCGTAGGTGGCCGTCCCCCCACAGATACGCAGTATTTT.

The genes are TRBV19 and TRBJ1-1, with 12 bases identical to TRBD1. Trimming took 6 bases from V and 5 from J; bases not matched to a gene: 10. There are 16 residues in the CDR3. Per the germline V gene, CDR1 is LNHDA and CDR2 is SQIVND (reference sequence). CDR3 amino acids: CASSRAGQGAGTEAFF. The CDR3 DNA reads TGTGCCAGTAGCCGGGCGGGACAGGGGGCTGGGACTGAAGCTTTCTTT.

This clone occurred once. At one boundary the junction diverges from the germline segment, which might be a read error. The rearrangement joins TRBV4-1 to TRBJ2-1, with no clear D. The germline V gene has CDR1 MGHRA and CDR2 YSYEKL. This CDR3 comprises 17 residues. This CDR3 reads CASSHYKMGVELNEQFF. For the CDR3, the DNA is TGCGCCAGTAGCCACTACAAGATGGGCGTCGAATTAAATGAGCAGTTCTTC.

V gene TRBV15 combines with J gene TRBJ2-5, with TRBD2 identical over 7 bases. Per germline, CDR1 LNHNV and CDR2 YYDKDF (reference sequence). The V gene end was trimmed by 1 base and the J gene end by 1 base; junction bases not matched to a gene: 3. The CDR3 contains 15 residues. In DNA form, the CDR3 reads TGTGCCACCAGCAGAGGGGGGGGTCCCCAAGAGACCCAGTACTTC. This encodes CATSRGGGPQETQYF.

The CDR3 nucleotides are TGCGCCAGCAGCTTGGGTCAAGGGGTCTCTGAAGCTTTCTTT. Protein product: CASSLGQGVSEAFF. The V and J genes are TRBV5-1 and TRBJ1-1, with D possibly matching TRBD1 (5 bases). CDR3 size: 14 residues. Germline V lookup: CDR1 SGHRS, CDR2 YFSETQ. V was shortened by 0 bases and J by 6 bases, with 12 bases between the two germline ends. The whole variable domain, remainder taken from reference TRBV5-1 and TRBJ1-1, is KAGVTQTPRYLIKTRGQQVTLSCSPISGHRSVSWYQQTPGQGLQFLFEYFSETQRNKGNFPGRFSGRQFSNSRSEMNVSTLELGDSALYLCASSLGQGVSEAFFGQGTRLTVV.

The CDR3 coding sequence is TGCAGCGTTGTCCGGGAGACCTACAATGAGCAGTTCTTC. This sequence encodes CSVVRETYNEQFF. V gene TRBV29-1 combines with J gene TRBJ2-1, with D perhaps TRBD2 (6 bases). The V and J ends lost 4 bases and 2 bases respectively, with 9 bases between them. The CDR3 is 13 residues long. Germline CDR1 and CDR2: SQVTM and ANQGSEA.

The chain links TRBV5-4 to TRBJ1-1; unclear D gene. From germline, CDR1 is SGHNT and CDR2 YYREEE (reference sequence). With 3 bases removed from V and 4 bases from J, the gap between germline ends came to 10 bases. The CDR3 spans 13 residues. The CDR3 region has the DNA TGTGCCAGCAGCTATAAGGCGGTCACTGAAGCTTTCTTT. Its translation is CASSYKAVTEAFF.